Described below is a single TCR beta chain sequence and its context. The data derive from a study of CD8 T cells in Susac syndrome. The ends lost 0 bases at V and 4 bases at J; junction bases unmatched: 11. CDR3 size: 18 residues. Germline values: CDR1 SGHNT, CDR2 YYREEE (reference sequence). Random hexamers served to reverse transcribe roughly 0.5 to 1 ug RNA. Coverage of TCR beta CDR3 amplification by immunoSEQ multiplex PCR extended to 54 Vbeta and 13 Jbeta. In TCRdb, the immunoSEQ multiplex PCR reads were re-called with MiXCR into one record per CDR3 protein. The data hold approximately 160,000 distinct CDR3 sequences, with 85% to 95% observed a single time. The patients serving as multiple sclerosis controls were treatment-naive. They had stable or active relapsing-remitting disease and fulfilled revised McDonald criteria. TEMRA cells were enriched by FACS, while CD8+ and CD4+ T cells were obtained through a negative isolation that was performed magnetically.

The chain couples TRBV5-4 to TRBJ2-2; TRBD2 matches 8 bases. The material sequenced was CD4+ T cells from PBMCs. The receptor was isolated from a human donor with multiple sclerosis. This chain's CDR3 is CASSLVRFGGAGTGELFF. DNA of the CDR3: TGTGCCAGCAGCTTGGTACGGTTCGGGGGGGCCGGCACCGGGGAGCTGTTTTTT.